The 7 T cell receptor beta chains reported below all come from one sample, sequenced in a study of response to subunit inactivated influenza vaccine. Using its own MiXCR run on the RT-PCR reads, TCRdb lists one record per CDR3 protein. The table shows a few hundred thousand distinct CDR3 sequences, with approximately 14% occurring only once. The starting material was PBMCs from blood, obtained 11 to 12 days after vaccination. The receptors were sampled from a man between 50 and 59 years old who received an inactivated influenza vaccine.

CDR3 in DNA: TGTGCCAGCAGCTTACAGGGGCCTAAAGAGACCCAGTACTTC. This codes for CASSLQGPKETQYF. The gene calls are TRBV11-2 and TRBJ2-5, with a weak D call TRBD1 (6 bases). The CDR3 contains 14 residues. V was trimmed by 2 bases and J by 3 bases, leaving 10 bases between them. CDR1 and CDR2 from the germline V gene are SGHAT and FQNNGV.

This clonotype has more than one count but fewer than ten. The V call is TRBV7-9, the J call TRBJ2-7; D ambiguous. V was clipped by 5 bases and J by 5 bases, with 10 bases between them. This CDR3 spans 12 amino acids. Germline values: CDR1 SEHNR, CDR2 FQNEAQ (reference sequence). The CDR3 nucleotides are TGTGCCAGCAGCATCACCTCGGACGAGCAGTACTTC. Translating it yields CASSITSDEQYF.

This chain joins TRBV7-9 and TRBJ2-3; no clear D. From germline, CDR1 is SEHNR and CDR2 FQNEAQ (reference sequence). Trimming removed 3 bases at V and 6 bases at J, with 16 bases between. The CDR3 is 15 residues long. The CDR3 region is CASSFGGLIKDTQYF. CDR3 sequence (DNA): TGTGCCAGCAGCTTCGGCGGCCTGATAAAGGATACGCAGTATTTT.

This clonotype was seen a handful of times. The chain has TRBV14 and TRBJ2-2, with a tentative D call TRBD1 (6 bases). V was shortened by 2 bases and J by 3 bases, with 22 bases between the two germline ends. The CDR3 is 19 amino acids. Germline assignment: CDR1 SGHDN and CDR2 FVKESK. The CDR3 spells CASSQYHGRGALHTGELFF. The CDR3 DNA reads TGTGCCAGCAGCCAATACCACGGCAGGGGCGCTCTGCACACCGGGGAGCTGTTTTTT.

This clonotype was observed a few times. This chain uses TRBV11-2 with TRBJ2-4; D is unresolved. The V and J ends lost 4 bases and 1 base respectively, with 8 bases between them. Germline V gene sequence: CDR1 SGHAT, CDR2 FQNNGV. The CDR3 has 14 residues. This CDR3 is CASSSISAKNIQYF. The CDR3 DNA is TGTGCCAGCAGCTCCATATCGGCCAAAAACATTCAGTACTTC.

This chain uses TRBV7-2 with TRBJ1-2; D unresolved. The V gene lost 1 base and the J gene lost 3 bases, with 12 bases spanning the gap. The CDR3 covers 15 residues. From germline, CDR1 is SGHTA and CDR2 FQGNSA. The DNA of the CDR3 is TGTGCCAGCAGCTTAGGTTTGAGGGATGACTATGGCTACACCTTC. Amino acids: CASSLGLRDDYGYTF. The variable domain in full, with the rest retrieved from reference TRBV7-2 and TRBJ1-2, is GAGVSQSPSNKVTEKGKDVELRCDPISGHTALYWYRQSLGQGLEFLIYFQGNSAPDKSGLPSDRFSAERTGGSVSTLTIQRTQQEDSAVYLCASSLGLRDDYGYTFGSGTRLTVV.

This clonotype showed up many times. V usage is TRBV5-6 and J usage is TRBJ1-1; 7 bases agree with TRBD1. The CDR3 contains 14 residues. Germline V CDR1 and CDR2: SGHDT, YYEEEE. V shed 4 bases, J shed 1 base, and the junction held 4 bases outside the gene matches. The CDR3 DNA reads as TGTGCCAGCAGCCAGGGGACAGCGAACACTGAAGCTTTCTTT. This encodes CASSQGTANTEAFF.